The rows below give T cell receptor beta chains drawn from one sample of a study of T-cell reconstitution after alpha-beta-depleted transplantation in children. TCRdb re-called the PCR reads with MiXCR, one entry per CDR3 protein. The sample includes 700,000 to 950,000 distinct CDR3 sequences, under 20% of them seen just once. The specimen was PBMCs, mostly from graft donor cells, collected 360 days after TCRalphabeta/CD19-depleted stem cell transplant. The receptor source for this set is a male patient younger than 18 who had a stem cell transplant for acute lymphoblastic leukemia, so the T cells may come from the graft donor. CDR3s include the opening cysteine and the closing phenylalanine or tryptophan. The D gene is left open where the match is weak. Only some rows state a clone size, as once, few, many or a class for expanded clones.

V gene: TRBV9; J gene: TRBJ2-2; clone size: few; D gene: TRBD2; CDR3 protein: CASSGAGTSGGGELFF; CDR3 DNA: TGTGCCAGCAGCGGAGCCGGGACTAGCGGGGGCGGGGAGCTGTTTTTT
V gene: TRBV4-1; J gene: TRBJ2-1; clone size: .; D gene: TRBD2; CDR3 protein: CATKLAVSYNEQFF; CDR3 DNA: TGCGCCACCAAACTAGCGGTCTCCTACAATGAGCAGTTCTTC
V gene: TRBV4-1; J gene: TRBJ2-5; clone size: many; D gene: .; CDR3 protein: CASSQDLETQYF; CDR3 DNA: TGCGCCAGCAGCCAAGACTTGGAGACCCAGTACTTC
V gene: TRBV6-5; J gene: TRBJ1-3; clone size: few; D gene: .; CDR3 protein: CASSYNAGGLDTIYF; CDR3 DNA: TGTGCCAGCAGTTACAACGCCGGCGGGCTGGACACCATATATTTT
V gene: TRBV12-3/TRBV12-4; J gene: TRBJ2-1; clone size: few; D gene: TRBD2; CDR3 protein: CASSLIGGGSSYNEQFF; CDR3 DNA: TGTGCCAGCAGTTTAATCGGCGGGGGAAGCTCCTACAATGAGCAGTTCTTC
V gene: TRBV5-1; J gene: TRBJ2-7; clone size: many; D gene: TRBD1; CDR3 protein: CASSFSPGQGAYEQYF; CDR3 DNA: TGCGCCAGCAGCTTCTCTCCCGGACAGGGGGCCTACGAGCAGTACTTC
V gene: TRBV5-1; J gene: TRBJ2-2; clone size: .; D gene: TRBD2; CDR3 protein: CASSLLVGGPSGELFF; CDR3 DNA: TGCGCCAGCAGCTTGCTCGTGGGAGGGCCCTCCGGGGAGCTGTTTTTT
V gene: TRBV7-2; J gene: TRBJ2-3; clone size: .; D gene: .; CDR3 protein: CASSLTGTSQSNTQYF; CDR3 DNA: TGTGCCAGCAGCTTAACCGGGACTTCCCAATCAAATACGCAGTATTTT
V gene: TRBV6-4; J gene: TRBJ2-3; clone size: few; D gene: .; CDR3 protein: CASSPTLYRSDTQYF; CDR3 DNA: TGTGCCAGCAGCCCGACCCTTTACAGGTCAGATACGCAGTATTTT
V gene: TRBV7-9; J gene: TRBJ2-2; clone size: .; D gene: TRBD1; CDR3 protein: CAGSPRTGYDTGELFF; CDR3 DNA: TGTGCCGGCAGCCCCAGGACAGGGTATGACACCGGGGAGCTGTTTTTT
V gene: TRBV12-3/TRBV12-4; J gene: TRBJ2-1; clone size: many; D gene: TRBD2; CDR3 protein: CASGGGSYNEQFF; CDR3 DNA: TGTGCCAGCGGGGGGGGTTCCTACAATGAGCAGTTCTTC
V gene: TRBV7-2; J gene: TRBJ1-1; clone size: .; D gene: .; CDR3 protein: CASSLSVENTEAFF; CDR3 DNA: TGTGCCAGCAGCTTGAGCGTTGAGAACACTGAAGCTTTCTTT
V gene: TRBV15; J gene: TRBJ2-1; clone size: .; D gene: TRBD2; CDR3 protein: CATSRSGTSGISYNEQFF; CDR3 DNA: TGTGCCACCAGCAGGTCCGGGACTAGCGGGATCTCCTACAATGAGCAGTTCTTC
V gene: TRBV12-3/TRBV12-4; J gene: TRBJ2-7; clone size: .; D gene: TRBD2; CDR3 protein: CASRISGRTYEQYF; CDR3 DNA: TGTGCCAGCAGAATAAGCGGGAGGACCTACGAGCAGTACTTC
V gene: TRBV10-3; J gene: TRBJ2-5; clone size: many; D gene: TRBD2; CDR3 protein: CAISDFGTSGLQETQYF; CDR3 DNA: TGTGCCATCAGCGACTTCGGGACTAGCGGACTCCAAGAGACCCAGTACTTC
V gene: TRBV7-8; J gene: TRBJ2-5; clone size: .; D gene: TRBD2; CDR3 protein: CASSLPSGAIQETQYF; CDR3 DNA: TGTGCCAGCAGCTTACCGAGCGGGGCCATCCAAGAGACCCAGTACTTC
V gene: TRBV7-6; J gene: TRBJ1-2; clone size: .; D gene: .; CDR3 protein: CASSPRAQINYGYTF; CDR3 DNA: TGTGCCAGCAGCCCCAGGGCTCAGATAAACTATGGCTACACCTTC
V gene: TRBV12-3/TRBV12-4; J gene: TRBJ2-7; clone size: few; D gene: TRBD1; CDR3 protein: CASSGQGVSPYEQYF; CDR3 DNA: TGTGCCAGCAGTGGTCAGGGGGTCAGCCCCTACGAGCAGTACTTC
V gene: TRBV20-1; J gene: TRBJ2-3; clone size: .; D gene: TRBD2; CDR3 protein: CSAKGGSWGDTQYF; CDR3 DNA: TGCAGCGCCAAAGGCGGGAGTTGGGGAGATACGCAGTATTTT
V gene: TRBV6-1; J gene: TRBJ2-7; clone size: .; D gene: TRBD1; CDR3 protein: CASSEPGTGEYEQYF; CDR3 DNA: TGTGCCAGCAGTGAACCCGGGACAGGGGAATACGAGCAGTACTTC
V gene: TRBV4-1; J gene: TRBJ2-7; clone size: few; D gene: TRBD2; CDR3 protein: CASSQGLADEQYF; CDR3 DNA: TGCGCCAGCAGCCAAGGACTAGCTGACGAGCAGTACTTC
V gene: TRBV29-1; J gene: TRBJ2-1; clone size: .; D gene: TRBD2; CDR3 protein: CSVRTSGRDNEQFF; CDR3 DNA: TGCAGCGTTAGGACTAGCGGGAGAGACAATGAGCAGTTCTTC
V gene: TRBV5-6; J gene: TRBJ1-2; clone size: .; D gene: .; CDR3 protein: CASSDGTSYGYTF; CDR3 DNA: TGTGCCAGCAGCGACGGGACTTCTTATGGCTACACCTTC
V gene: TRBV5-1; J gene: TRBJ2-2; clone size: .; D gene: TRBD2; CDR3 protein: CASSPVAGADTGELFF; CDR3 DNA: TGCGCCAGCTCACCTGTAGCGGGAGCGGACACCGGGGAGCTGTTTTTT
V gene: TRBV7-8; J gene: TRBJ2-2; clone size: .; D gene: .; CDR3 protein: CASSFREGNTGELFF; CDR3 DNA: TGTGCCAGCAGCTTCAGGGAAGGGAACACCGGGGAGCTGTTTTTT
V gene: TRBV7-9; J gene: TRBJ2-3; clone size: few; D gene: .; CDR3 protein: CASSQPVGGNTDTQYF; CDR3 DNA: TGTGCCAGCAGCCAACCGGTCGGCGGGAACACAGATACGCAGTATTTT
V gene: TRBV20-1; J gene: TRBJ1-2; clone size: few; D gene: TRBD1; CDR3 protein: CSAGGQGSLSYGYTF; CDR3 DNA: TGCAGTGCTGGGGGACAGGGATCTCTAAGCTATGGCTACACCTTC
V gene: TRBV7-2; J gene: TRBJ2-7; clone size: few; D gene: TRBD1; CDR3 protein: CASSSRGLREQYF; CDR3 DNA: TGTGCCAGCAGCTCCAGGGGGCTCCGGGAGCAGTACTTC
V gene: TRBV5-1; J gene: TRBJ2-3; clone size: many; D gene: .; CDR3 protein: CASSPGPDTQYF; CDR3 DNA: TGTGCCAGCAGCCCCGGCCCAGATACGCAGTATTTT
V gene: TRBV5-6; J gene: TRBJ1-2; clone size: many; D gene: TRBD1; CDR3 protein: CASRTGGHYGYTF; CDR3 DNA: TGTGCCAGCAGAACAGGGGGACACTATGGCTACACCTTC
V gene: TRBV7-3; J gene: TRBJ2-3; clone size: few; D gene: TRBD2; CDR3 protein: CASSSLGRLAGVTDTQYF; CDR3 DNA: TGTGCCAGCAGCTCCCTGGGCAGACTAGCGGGAGTAACAGATACGCAGTATTTT
V gene: TRBV6-1; J gene: TRBJ2-3; clone size: few; D gene: TRBD2; CDR3 protein: CASSDLAAGGTDTQYF; CDR3 DNA: TGTGCCAGCAGTGACCTAGCAGCGGGAGGCACAGATACGCAGTATTTT
V gene: TRBV10-2; J gene: TRBJ2-3; clone size: .; D gene: .; CDR3 protein: CASSESSLTDTQYF; CDR3 DNA: TGCGCCAGCAGTGAGTCAAGCCTCACAGATACGCAGTATTTT
V gene: TRBV28; J gene: TRBJ2-1; clone size: .; D gene: TRBD1; CDR3 protein: CASSEGAVGEAYGAYNEQFF; CDR3 DNA: TGTGCCAGCAGTGAGGGGGCCGTTGGGGAAGCTTACGGGGCCTACAATGAGCAGTTCTTC
V gene: TRBV5-1; J gene: TRBJ1-6; clone size: many; D gene: .; CDR3 protein: CASSPRSPADNSPLHF; CDR3 DNA: TGCGCCAGCAGCCCCCGCTCCCCAGCGGATAATTCACCCCTCCACTTT
V gene: TRBV5-4; J gene: TRBJ2-7; clone size: .; D gene: TRBD2; CDR3 protein: CASSSASGRFYEQYF; CDR3 DNA: TGTGCCAGCAGTTCCGCTAGCGGGAGGTTCTACGAGCAGTACTTC
V gene: TRBV20-1; J gene: TRBJ1-3; clone size: few; D gene: .; CDR3 protein: CSSGTPGNTIYF; CDR3 DNA: TGCAGTTCCGGAACGCCTGGAAACACCATATATTTT
V gene: TRBV5-1; J gene: TRBJ2-1; clone size: many; D gene: TRBD2; CDR3 protein: CASSQTSGRDPEQFF; CDR3 DNA: TGCGCCAGCAGCCAGACTAGCGGGAGGGACCCAGAGCAGTTCTTC
V gene: TRBV27; J gene: TRBJ1-2; clone size: few; D gene: TRBD1; CDR3 protein: CASTLQGGRLTF; CDR3 DNA: TGTGCCAGCACCCTCCAGGGGGGGCGCCTGACCTTC
V gene: TRBV6-5; J gene: TRBJ2-1; clone size: few; D gene: .; CDR3 protein: CASSYAGPTYNEQFF; CDR3 DNA: TGTGCCAGCAGTTACGCGGGACCGACCTACAATGAGCAGTTCTTC
V gene: TRBV29-1; J gene: TRBJ1-5; clone size: many; D gene: TRBD1; CDR3 protein: CSVGQGAKQPQHF; CDR3 DNA: TGCAGCGTTGGACAGGGGGCAAAACAGCCCCAGCATTTT
V gene: TRBV29-1; J gene: TRBJ2-1; clone size: many; D gene: .; CDR3 protein: CSSAGSEQFF; CDR3 DNA: TGCAGCTCCGCGGGCAGCGAGCAGTTCTTC